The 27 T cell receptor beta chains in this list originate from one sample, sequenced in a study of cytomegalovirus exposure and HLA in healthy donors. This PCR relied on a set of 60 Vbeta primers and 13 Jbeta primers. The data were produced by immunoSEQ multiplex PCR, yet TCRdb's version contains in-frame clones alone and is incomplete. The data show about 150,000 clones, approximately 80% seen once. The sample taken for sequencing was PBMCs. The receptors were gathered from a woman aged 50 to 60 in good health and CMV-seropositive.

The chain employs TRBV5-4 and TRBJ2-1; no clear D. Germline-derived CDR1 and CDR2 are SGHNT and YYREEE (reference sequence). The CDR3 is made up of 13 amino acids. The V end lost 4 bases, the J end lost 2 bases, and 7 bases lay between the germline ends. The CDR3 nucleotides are TGTGCCAGCAGCAGCATGACCTACAATGAGCAGTTCTTC. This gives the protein CASSSMTYNEQFF. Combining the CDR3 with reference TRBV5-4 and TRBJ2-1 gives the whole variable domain ETGVTQSPTHLIKTRGQQVTLRCSSQSGHNTVSWYQQALGQGPQFIFQYYREEENGRGNFPPRFSGLQFPNYSSELNVNALELDDSALYLCASSSMTYNEQFFGPGTRLTVL.

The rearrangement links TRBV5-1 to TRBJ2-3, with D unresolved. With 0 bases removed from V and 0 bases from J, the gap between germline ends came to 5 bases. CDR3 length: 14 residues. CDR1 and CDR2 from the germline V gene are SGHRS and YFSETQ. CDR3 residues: CASSLERSTDTQYF. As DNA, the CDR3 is TGCGCCAGCAGCTTGGAACGGAGCACAGATACGCAGTATTTT. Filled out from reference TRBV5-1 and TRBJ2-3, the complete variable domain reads KAGVTQTPRYLIKTRGQQVTLSCSPISGHRSVSWYQQTPGQGLQFLFEYFSETQRNKGNFPGRFSGRQFSNSRSEMNVSTLELGDSALYLCASSLERSTDTQYFGPGTRLTVL.

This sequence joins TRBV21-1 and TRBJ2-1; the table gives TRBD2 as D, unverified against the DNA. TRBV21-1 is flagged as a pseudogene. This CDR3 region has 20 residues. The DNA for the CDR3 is TGTGCCAGCAGCAAAGGGAGCGGGGGGGCTAAATGGGTCTCCTACAATGAGCAGTTCTTC. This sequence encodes CASSKGSGGAKWVSYNEQFF.

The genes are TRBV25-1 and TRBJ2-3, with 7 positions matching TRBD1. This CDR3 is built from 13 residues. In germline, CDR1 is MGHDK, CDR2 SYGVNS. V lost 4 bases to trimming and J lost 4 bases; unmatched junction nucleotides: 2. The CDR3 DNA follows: TGTGCCAGCAGTGCCACAGGGGCAGATACGCAGTATTTT. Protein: CASSATGADTQYF.

The CDR3 region is CSVAGLAYNEQFF. As DNA, the CDR3 is TGCAGCGTTGCGGGACTAGCTTACAATGAGCAGTTCTTC. The chain joins TRBV29-1 to TRBJ2-1; 9 bases match TRBD2. CDR3 size: 13 residues. V lost 4 bases to trimming and J lost 4 bases; unmatched junction nucleotides: 2. Germline V CDR1 and CDR2: SQVTM, ANQGSEA.

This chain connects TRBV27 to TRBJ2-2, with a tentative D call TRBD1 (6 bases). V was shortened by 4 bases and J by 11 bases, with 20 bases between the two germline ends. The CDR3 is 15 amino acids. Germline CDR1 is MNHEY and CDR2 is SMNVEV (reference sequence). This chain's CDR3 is CASSSNLRGPFELFF. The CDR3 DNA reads TGTGCCAGCAGTTCTAACCTCAGGGGACCATTTGAGCTGTTTTTT.

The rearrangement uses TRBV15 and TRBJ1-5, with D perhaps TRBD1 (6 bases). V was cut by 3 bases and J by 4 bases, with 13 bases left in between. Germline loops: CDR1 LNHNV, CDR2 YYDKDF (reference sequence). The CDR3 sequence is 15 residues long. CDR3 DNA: TGTGCCACCAGCAGCCGAGGGGGGGGGAATCAGCCCCAGCATTTT. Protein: CATSSRGGGNQPQHF.

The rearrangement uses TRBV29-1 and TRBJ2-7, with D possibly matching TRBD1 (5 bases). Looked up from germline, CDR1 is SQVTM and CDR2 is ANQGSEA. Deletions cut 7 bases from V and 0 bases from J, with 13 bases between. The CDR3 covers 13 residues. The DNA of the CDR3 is TGCAGCGCGTCAACAGGTGACTCCTACGAGCAGTACTTC. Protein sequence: CSASTGDSYEQYF.

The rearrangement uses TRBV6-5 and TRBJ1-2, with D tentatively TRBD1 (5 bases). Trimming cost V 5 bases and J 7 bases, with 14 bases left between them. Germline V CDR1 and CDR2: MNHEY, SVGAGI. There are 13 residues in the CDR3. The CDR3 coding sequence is TGTGCCAGCAGTGCCGGGACTCTAGGTGGCTACACCTTC. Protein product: CASSAGTLGGYTF.

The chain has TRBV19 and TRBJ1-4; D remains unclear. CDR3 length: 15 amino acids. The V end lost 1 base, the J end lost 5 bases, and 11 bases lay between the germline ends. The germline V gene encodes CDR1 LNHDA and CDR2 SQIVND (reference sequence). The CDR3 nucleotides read TGTGCCAGTAGTATAGGAGCCGGGAAAAATGAAAAACTGTTTTTT. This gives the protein CASSIGAGKNEKLFF.

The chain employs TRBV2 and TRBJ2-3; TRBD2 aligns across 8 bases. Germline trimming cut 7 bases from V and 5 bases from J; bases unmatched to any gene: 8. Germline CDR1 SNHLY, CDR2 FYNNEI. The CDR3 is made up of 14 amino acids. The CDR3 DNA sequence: TGTGCCAGCATCGTCGGGGGGGCGGTAGATACGCAGTATTTT. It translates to CASIVGGAVDTQYF.

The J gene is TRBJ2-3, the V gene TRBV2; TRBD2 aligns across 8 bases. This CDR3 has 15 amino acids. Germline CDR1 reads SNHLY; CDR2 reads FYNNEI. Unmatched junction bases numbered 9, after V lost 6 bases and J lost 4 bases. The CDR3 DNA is TGTGCCAGCAGGGCGAATAGCGGGGCCCCAGATACGCAGTATTTT. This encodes CASRANSGAPDTQYF. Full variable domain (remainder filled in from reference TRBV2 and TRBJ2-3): EPEVTQTPSHQVTQMGQEVILRCVPISNHLYFYWYRQILGQKVEFLVSFYNNEISEKSEIFDDQFSVERPDGSNFTLKIRSTKLEDSAMYFCASRANSGAPDTQYFGPGTRLTVL.

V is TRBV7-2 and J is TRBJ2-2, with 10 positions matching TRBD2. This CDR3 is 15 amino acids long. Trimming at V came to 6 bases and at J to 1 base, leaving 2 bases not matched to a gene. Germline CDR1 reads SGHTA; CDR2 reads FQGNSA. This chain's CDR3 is CASSWTSGNTGELFF. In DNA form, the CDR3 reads TGTGCCAGCAGTTGGACTAGCGGGAACACCGGGGAGCTGTTTTTT.

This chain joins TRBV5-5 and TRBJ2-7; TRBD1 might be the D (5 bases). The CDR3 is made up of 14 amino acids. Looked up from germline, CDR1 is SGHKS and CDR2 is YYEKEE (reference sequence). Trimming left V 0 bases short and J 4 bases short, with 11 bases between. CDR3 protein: CASSLAVRDYEQYF. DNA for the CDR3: TGTGCCAGCAGCTTGGCTGTCAGGGATTACGAGCAGTACTTC.

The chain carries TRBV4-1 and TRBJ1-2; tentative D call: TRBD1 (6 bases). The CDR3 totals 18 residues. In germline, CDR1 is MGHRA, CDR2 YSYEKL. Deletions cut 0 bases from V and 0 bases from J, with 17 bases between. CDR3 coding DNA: TGCGCCAGCAGCCAAGATAGGCAACAGGGCTTAGCTAACTATGGCTACACCTTC. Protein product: CASSQDRQQGLANYGYTF.

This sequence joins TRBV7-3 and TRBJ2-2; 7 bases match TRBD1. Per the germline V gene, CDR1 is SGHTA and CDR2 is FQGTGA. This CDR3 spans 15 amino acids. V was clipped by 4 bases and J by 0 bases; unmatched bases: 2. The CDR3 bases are TGTGCCAGCAGCTCGACAGGGACGAACACCGGGGAGCTGTTTTTT. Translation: CASSSTGTNTGELFF.

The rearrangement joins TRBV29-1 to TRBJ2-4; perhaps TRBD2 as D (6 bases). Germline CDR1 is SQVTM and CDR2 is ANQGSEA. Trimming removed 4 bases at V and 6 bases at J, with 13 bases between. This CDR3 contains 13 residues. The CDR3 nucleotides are TGCAGCGTTGTCGCGGGACTTCCAAACATTCAGTACTTC. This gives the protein CSVVAGLPNIQYF. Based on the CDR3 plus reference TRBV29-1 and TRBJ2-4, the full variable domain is SAVISQKPSRDICQRGTSLTIQCQVDSQVTMMFWYRQQPGQSLTLIATANQGSEATYESGFVIDKFPISRPNLTFSTLTVSNMSPEDSSIYLCSVVAGLPNIQYFGAGTRLSVL.

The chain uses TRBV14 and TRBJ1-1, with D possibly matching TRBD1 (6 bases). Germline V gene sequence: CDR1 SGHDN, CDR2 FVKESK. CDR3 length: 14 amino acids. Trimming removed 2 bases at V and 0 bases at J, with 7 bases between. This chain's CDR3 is CASSQTGMNTEAFF. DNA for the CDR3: TGTGCCAGCAGCCAAACAGGGATGAACACTGAAGCTTTCTTT. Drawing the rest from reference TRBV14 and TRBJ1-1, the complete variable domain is EAGVTQFPSHSVIEKGQTVTLRCDPISGHDNLYWYRRVMGKEIKFLLHFVKESKQDESGMPNNRFLAERTGGTYSTLKVQPAELEDSGVYFCASSQTGMNTEAFFGQGTRLTVV.

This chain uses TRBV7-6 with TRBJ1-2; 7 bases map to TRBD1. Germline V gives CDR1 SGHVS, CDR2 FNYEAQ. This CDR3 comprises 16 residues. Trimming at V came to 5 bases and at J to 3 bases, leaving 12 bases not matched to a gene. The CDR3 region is CASSPGVTGAYYGYTF. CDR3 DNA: TGTGCCAGCAGCCCGGGAGTTACAGGGGCGTACTATGGCTACACCTTC.

The CDR3 sequence is CASSVGLNLGGMNTEAFF. CDR3 DNA: TGTGCCAGCAGCGTAGGACTCAATCTAGGGGGCATGAACACTGAAGCTTTCTTT. The V and J genes are TRBV9 and TRBJ1-1; 7 bases agree with TRBD1. Trimming cost V 0 bases and J 0 bases; bases outside gene matches: 11. This CDR3 has 18 amino acids. Looked up from germline, CDR1 is SGDLS and CDR2 is YYNGEE.

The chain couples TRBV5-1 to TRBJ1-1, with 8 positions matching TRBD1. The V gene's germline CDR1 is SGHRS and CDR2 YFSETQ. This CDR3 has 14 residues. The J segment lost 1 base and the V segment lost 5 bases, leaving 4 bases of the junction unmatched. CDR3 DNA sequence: TGCGCCAGCAGAGGACAGGGAACGAACACTGAAGCTTTCTTT. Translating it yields CASRGQGTNTEAFF.

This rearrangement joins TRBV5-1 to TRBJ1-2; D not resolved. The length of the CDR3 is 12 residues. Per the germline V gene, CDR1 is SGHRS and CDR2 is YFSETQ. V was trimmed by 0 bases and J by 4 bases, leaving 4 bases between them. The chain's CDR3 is CASSLDTYGYTF. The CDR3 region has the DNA TGCGCCAGCAGCTTGGACACCTATGGCTACACCTTC. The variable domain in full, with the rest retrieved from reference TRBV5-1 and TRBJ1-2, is KAGVTQTPRYLIKTRGQQVTLSCSPISGHRSVSWYQQTPGQGLQFLFEYFSETQRNKGNFPGRFSGRQFSNSRSEMNVSTLELGDSALYLCASSLDTYGYTFGSGTRLTVV.

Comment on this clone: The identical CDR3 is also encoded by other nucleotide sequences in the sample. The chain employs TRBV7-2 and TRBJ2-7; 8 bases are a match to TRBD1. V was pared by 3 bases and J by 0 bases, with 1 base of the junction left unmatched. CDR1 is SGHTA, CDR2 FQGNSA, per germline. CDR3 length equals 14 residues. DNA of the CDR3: TGTGCCAGCAGCTTCGGGACAGGCTCCTACGAGCAGTACTTC. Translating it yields CASSFGTGSYEQYF.

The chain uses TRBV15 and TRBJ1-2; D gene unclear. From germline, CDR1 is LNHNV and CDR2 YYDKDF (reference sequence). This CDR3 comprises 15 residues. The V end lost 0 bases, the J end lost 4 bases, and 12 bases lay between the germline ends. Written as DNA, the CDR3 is TGTGCCACCAGCAGAGAGGGAGACTTTGGCTATGGCTACACCTTC. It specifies CATSREGDFGYGYTF.

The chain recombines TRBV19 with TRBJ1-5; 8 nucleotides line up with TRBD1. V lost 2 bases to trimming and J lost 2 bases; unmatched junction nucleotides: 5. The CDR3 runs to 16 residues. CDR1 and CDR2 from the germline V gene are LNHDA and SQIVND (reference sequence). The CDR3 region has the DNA TGTGCCAGTAGTATACCCCAGGGGGCCGGCAATCAGCCCCAGCATTTT. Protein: CASSIPQGAGNQPQHF. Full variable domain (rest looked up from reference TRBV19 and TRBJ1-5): DGGITQSPKYLFRKEGQNVTLSCEQNLNHDAMYWYRQDPGQGLRLIYYSQIVNDFQKGDIAEGYSVSREKKESFPLTVTSAQKNPTAFYLCASSIPQGAGNQPQHFGDGTRLSIL.

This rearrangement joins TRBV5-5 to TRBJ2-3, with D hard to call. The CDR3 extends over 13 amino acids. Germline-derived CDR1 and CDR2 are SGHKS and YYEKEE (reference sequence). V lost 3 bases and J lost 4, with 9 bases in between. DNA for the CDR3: TGTGCCAGCAGCTCAACGGTGGCAGATACGCAGTATTTT. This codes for CASSSTVADTQYF.

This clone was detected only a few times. In DNA, the CDR3 is TGTGCCATCAGTCTTAGACAGGCACCCTATGGCTACACCTTC. Its protein product is CAISLRQAPYGYTF. The chain has TRBV10-3 and TRBJ1-2, with TRBD1 as a possible D gene (6 bases). Germline V CDR1 and CDR2: ENHRY, SYGVKD. The CDR3 is 14 amino acids. V dropped 5 bases and J dropped 4 bases, with 14 bases sitting between them.